The T cell receptor beta chain described here comes from a study of T-cell reconstitution after alpha-beta-depleted transplantation in children. For TCRbeta, the library was prepared with unique molecular identifiers. TCRdb called the PCR reads again in MiXCR, with one record for every CDR3 protein. The sample lists around 200,000 distinct CDR3 sequences, approximately 8.4% occurring once. In its sample, this clonotype was seen a few times. The J segment lost 4 bases and the V segment lost 4 bases, leaving 14 bases of the junction unmatched. The germline V gene encodes CDR1 SGHTA and CDR2 FQGNSA. The CDR3 has 18 amino acids.

Here the sequenced sample was PBMCs, mostly from graft donor cells, taken 360 days after TCRalphabeta/CD19-depleted stem cell transplant. The chain joins TRBV7-2 to TRBJ1-5; 9 bases align to TRBD1. This receptor was identified in a male patient aged 2 to 10 who had a stem cell transplant for acute myeloid leukemia, so the T cells may come from the graft donor. CDR3 in amino acids: CASSWTGTGSRRNQPQHF. In DNA form, the CDR3 reads TGTGCCAGCAGCTGGACCGGGACAGGGAGTCGTAGGAATCAGCCCCAGCATTTT.